Below are 4 T cell receptor beta chains sequenced from a single sample in a study of blood T cell repertoires in COVID-19. Libraries were prepared by immunoSEQ multiplex PCR; TCRdb keeps only in-frame clonotypes and omits some of them. The table lists over 150,000 clones, less than 85% of them singletons. Sequenced input: PBMCs or T cells enriched from blood (not recorded which). These receptors were obtained from a woman aged 25 to 39 who had recovered from COVID-19.

The chain links TRBV5-5 to TRBJ1-5, with a tentative D call TRBD1 (5 bases). The CDR3 covers 15 residues. V dropped 4 bases and J dropped 3 bases, with 14 bases sitting between them. The germline V gene encodes CDR1 SGHKS and CDR2 YYEKEE (reference sequence). In nucleotides, the CDR3 is TGTGCCAGCAGCCTAAAGGACACCGCCAATCAGCCCCAGCATTTT. Its protein is CASSLKDTANQPQHF.

The rearrangement links TRBV18 to TRBJ1-2; no reliable D call. V lost 3 bases to trimming and J lost 4 bases, with 15 bases between them. CDR1 KGHSH and CDR2 LQKENI come from the germline V gene. This CDR3 region has 15 residues. This chain's CDR3 is CASSPVLQDSYGYTF. CDR3 nucleotides: TGTGCCAGCTCACCCGTTCTCCAGGATAGCTATGGCTACACCTTC.

This clone came up once. The chain has TRBV24-1 and TRBJ2-1; 13 bases are a match to TRBD2. Germline trimming cut 2 bases from V and 2 bases from J; bases unmatched to any gene: 5. The CDR3 is 18 residues long. CDR1 is KGHDR, CDR2 SFDVKD, per germline. The CDR3 bases are TGTGCCACCAGTGATTCATGGACTAGCGGGAGAACCTACAATGAGCAGTTCTTC. Translating it yields CATSDSWTSGRTYNEQFF.

This clone was counted a single time. The gene calls are TRBV13 and TRBJ2-7, with TRBD2 as a possible D gene (6 bases). Between the trimmed V and J ends, which lost 5 bases and 7 bases, there was a span of 21 bases. Germline lookup yields CDR1 PRHDT and CDR2 FYEKMQ (reference sequence). The CDR3 length is 15 residues. CDR3 in amino acids: CASSPGASALQEQYV. CDR3 DNA sequence: TGTGCCAGCAGCCCCGGGGCTAGCGCCCTTCAGGAGCAGTACGTC.